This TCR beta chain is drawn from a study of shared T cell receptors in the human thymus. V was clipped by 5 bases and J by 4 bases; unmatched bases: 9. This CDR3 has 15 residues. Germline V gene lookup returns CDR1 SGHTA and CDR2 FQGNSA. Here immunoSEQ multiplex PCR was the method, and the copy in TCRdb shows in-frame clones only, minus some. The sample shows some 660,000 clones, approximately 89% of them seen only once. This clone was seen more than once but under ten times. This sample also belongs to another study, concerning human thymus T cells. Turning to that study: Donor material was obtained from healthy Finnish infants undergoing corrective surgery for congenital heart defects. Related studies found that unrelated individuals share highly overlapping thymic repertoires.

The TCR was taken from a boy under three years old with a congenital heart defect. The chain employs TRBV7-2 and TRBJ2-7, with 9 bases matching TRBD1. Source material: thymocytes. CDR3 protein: CASSPDRDRVYEQYF. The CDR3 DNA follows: TGTGCCAGCAGCCCCGACCGGGACAGGGTATACGAGCAGTACTTC.